The 28 T cell receptor beta chains reported below all come from one sample, sequenced in a study of T cells expressing NK-cell markers. TCRdb reprocessed the 5' RACE reads, keeping one entry per CDR3 protein, no DNA. The sample's table shows under 200,000 distinct CDR3 sequences. The source material was blood T cells: a sorted CD56 or NKG2C T cell subset, CD4+ or CD8+ T cells, or bulk PBMC T cells (not recorded which). The receptors stem from a woman aged 18 to 75 in good health.

The chain uses TRBV6-2 or TRBV6-3 and TRBJ1-5. The CDR3 consists of 16 residues. Looked up from germline, CDR1 is MNHEY and CDR2 is SVGEGT. The CDR3 sequence: CASSYGSVASNQPQHF.

V gene TRBV7-3 combines with J gene TRBJ2-5; TCRdb's D call, TRBD1, is unchecked because there is no DNA. The CDR3 runs 18 residues. CDR1 and CDR2 (germline): SGHTA, FQGTGA. This CDR3 is CASSLAFSGTGNQETQYF.

The chain combines TRBV5-5 with TRBJ2-2; TCRdb proposes TRBD1, but this gene call is untestable without DNA. The CDR3 is 17 residues long. Germline-derived CDR1 and CDR2 are SGHKS and YYEKEE (reference sequence). CDR3 protein: CASSYAGTGVSAGELFF.

This rearrangement joins TRBV6-1 to TRBJ1-1; the D gene TCRdb calls, TRBD1, cannot be checked with no DNA. Germline loops: CDR1 MNHNS, CDR2 SASEGT. The CDR3 covers 15 residues. CDR3 sequence reads: CASRRDRVETTEAFF.

The chain combines TRBV7-2 with TRBJ1-2. Germline-derived CDR1 and CDR2 are SGHTA and FQGNSA. The CDR3 runs to 15 residues. The CDR3 reads CASSLEIGTSGRYTF. The variable domain in full, with the rest retrieved from reference TRBV7-2 and TRBJ1-2, is GAGVSQSPSNKVTEKGKDVELRCDPISGHTALYWYRQSLGQGLEFLIYFQGNSAPDKSGLPSDRFSAERTGGSVSTLTIQRTQQEDSAVYLCASSLEIGTSGRYTFGSGTRLTVV.

This sequence joins TRBV20-1 and TRBJ2-3; lacking DNA, the TRBD2 call made by TCRdb goes unchecked. The CDR3 totals 16 residues. CDR1 is DFQATT and CDR2 is SNEGSKA in the germline V gene (reference sequence). This CDR3 is CSARPGASGFTDTQYF.

The chain has TRBV29-1 and TRBJ2-3; absent DNA, TCRdb's TRBD1 call cannot be checked. The germline gives CDR1 SQVTM, CDR2 ANQGSEA. The CDR3 is 13 residues long. The chain's CDR3 is CSVEGQGPDTQYF.

The chain has TRBV20-1 and TRBJ2-1. The germline gives CDR1 DFQATT, CDR2 SNEGSKA (reference sequence). The CDR3 is made up of 13 amino acids. CDR3 protein: CSAKGRVFNEQFF.

The chain joins TRBV10-3 to TRBJ2-3. Germline V gives CDR1 ENHRY, CDR2 SYGVKD. The CDR3 has 14 residues. CDR3 loop: CAISGFLSTDTQYF.

The chain uses TRBV27 and TRBJ1-1; there is no DNA to check the TCRdb D call of TRBD1. Germline CDR1 is MNHEY and CDR2 is SMNVEV (reference sequence). This CDR3 has 14 residues. CDR3 protein: CASSLESGVTEAFF.

The V gene is TRBV5-1, the J gene TRBJ2-1; the TCRdb D gene call, TRBD2, has no DNA to confirm it. The germline gives CDR1 SGHRS, CDR2 YFSETQ. The CDR3 has 16 residues. This CDR3 is CASRSLAGESYNEQFF.

The chain employs TRBV6-2 or TRBV6-3 and TRBJ2-1; TCRdb lists TRBD1, though no DNA is available to test this call. This CDR3 has 15 residues. Germline loops: CDR1 MNHEY, CDR2 SVGEGT. The CDR3 loop is CASSKTGTVNNEQFF.

The V and J genes are TRBV7-9 and TRBJ2-1; TCRdb's assignment of TRBD1 cannot be checked, as there is no DNA. Per the germline V gene, CDR1 is SEHNR and CDR2 is FQNEAQ (reference sequence). This CDR3 comprises 17 residues. The CDR3 sequence is CASSLEGDRYSYNEQFF.

The chain couples TRBV2 to TRBJ2-3; the D call from TCRdb, TRBD1, cannot be confirmed without DNA. The CDR3 has 15 residues. Germline V gene data show CDR1 as SNHLY and CDR2 as FYNNEI. The CDR3 region is CATALRGASTDTQYF.

The rearrangement links TRBV27 to TRBJ2-2; TCRdb outputs TRBD1, but without DNA this stays unchecked. The CDR3 covers 14 residues. Germline V gives CDR1 MNHEY, CDR2 SMNVEV (reference sequence). The CDR3 region is CASKPGAPTGELFF.

The V gene is TRBV5-1, the J gene TRBJ1-4; with no DNA, the TCRdb D assignment of TRBD1 cannot be verified. The CDR3 spans 18 residues. Germline V CDR1 and CDR2: SGHRS, YFSETQ. The CDR3 reads CASSTWGGGLATNEKLFF.

J is TRBJ1-5 and V is TRBV20-1. Germline CDR1 DFQATT, CDR2 SNEGSKA (reference sequence). The CDR3 spans 13 residues. CDR3 residues: CSATQTSNQPQHF.

The gene calls are TRBV4-1 and TRBJ2-3; without DNA, the TCRdb call of TRBD1 cannot be checked. CDR1 MGHRA and CDR2 YSYEKL come from the germline V gene. There are 15 residues in the CDR3. CDR3 sequence reads: CASSPRARVTDTQYF.

The chain uses TRBV5-1 and TRBJ1-4; TCRdb lists TRBD1, though no DNA is available to test this call. In germline, CDR1 is SGHRS, CDR2 YFSETQ. CDR3 length: 15 residues. Here the CDR3 reads CASSYQGARDEKLFF. The full variable domain, in which reference TRBV5-1 and TRBJ1-4 provide the parts outside the CDR3, is KAGVTQTPRYLIKTRGQQVTLSCSPISGHRSVSWYQQTPGQGLQFLFEYFSETQRNKGNFPGRFSGRQFSNSRSEMNVSTLELGDSALYLCASSYQGARDEKLFFGSGTQLSVL.

This chain connects TRBV12-3 or TRBV12-4 to TRBJ2-1; TCRdb's D call of TRBD2 is untestable without DNA. This CDR3 is built from 14 residues. CDR3 loop: CASSFVILASEQFF.

The chain links TRBV6-5 to TRBJ1-1; TCRdb's D call, TRBD1, is unchecked because there is no DNA. The CDR3 extends over 14 amino acids. Germline CDR1 reads MNHEY; CDR2 reads SVGAGI. CDR3 residues: CASNFDRGVTEAFF.

The chain recombines TRBV7-3 with TRBJ2-3; TCRdb reports TRBD1, a call that lacks DNA to check it against. The CDR3 is 16 amino acids. Germline loops: CDR1 SGHTA, CDR2 FQGTGA. The CDR3 here is CASSLGRGVGTDTQYF. The whole variable domain, remainder taken from reference TRBV7-3 and TRBJ2-3, is GAGVSQTPSNKVTEKGKYVELRCDPISGHTALYWYRQSLGQGPEFLIYFQGTGAADDSGLPNDRFFAVRPEGSVSTLKIQRTERGDSAVYLCASSLGRGVGTDTQYFGPGTRLTVL.

This sequence joins TRBV24-1 and TRBJ2-5; TCRdb proposes TRBD1, but this gene call is untestable without DNA. In germline, CDR1 is KGHDR, CDR2 SFDVKD. There are 15 residues in the CDR3. The CDR3 here is CATSDGRDNQETQYF.

This chain connects TRBV18 to TRBJ1-1. CDR1 and CDR2 (germline): KGHSH, LQKENI. This CDR3 spans 15 amino acids. The CDR3 reads CASSPRRDMNTEAFF.

The V call is TRBV12-3 or TRBV12-4, the J call TRBJ2-5; there is no DNA to check the TCRdb D call of TRBD1. CDR3 length equals 15 residues. The CDR3 is CASSYGGHGGETQYF.

The chain is built from TRBV7-3 and TRBJ2-1; TCRdb names TRBD1, which stays unverified in the absence of DNA. This CDR3 region has 15 residues. Looked up from germline, CDR1 is SGHTA and CDR2 is FQGTGA. The CDR3: CASSEGQSSYNEQFF.

The rearrangement uses TRBV7-3 and TRBJ2-3; TCRdb picks TRBD2, but there is no DNA to check that call. CDR3 length equals 14 residues. Germline-derived CDR1 and CDR2 are SGHTA and FQGTGA. The CDR3 sequence is CASSLTRLEDTQYF.

The chain is built from TRBV5-1 and TRBJ2-1; TCRdb designates TRBD2, a call that cannot be tested without DNA. The germline CDR1 and CDR2 sequences are SGHRS and YFSETQ. The CDR3 totals 15 residues. This CDR3 reads CASSFRTSGSPEQFF.